This section outlines one TCR beta chain sequence together with its context. Its antigen remains unidentified. This entry belongs to a study of cytomegalovirus exposure and HLA in healthy donors (dated 2017 in TCRdb). For the wider study: According to an earlier analysis of 550 to 750 of the donors, some 180 million T cells yielded approximately 120 million unique TCR beta sequences and about 300 Gb of sequence data. An early release covering roughly 580 HLA-typed donors comprised about 290 gigabases of sequencing data and approximately 85 million unique TCR sequences. The genetic ancestry cluster associated with self-reported Caucasian donors included 81% of the roughly 410 genotyped donors. The study aimed to test whether signatures of past pathogen exposure could be identified by cataloging public T cell receptors. Using immunosequencing, the study profiled T cell repertoires from about 620 subjects and related those repertoires to cytomegalovirus serostatus. Along with the approximately 700-subject first cohort, a separate validation cohort of approximately 110 different subjects was used. To predict cytomegalovirus infection status, the study combined high-throughput TCR immunosequencing, statistical association of individual TCRs with disease status, and machine learning. In a later analysis, previously published TCR beta repertoires from 500 to 750 donors were re-analyzed and high-resolution HLA genotyping was added so that TCR occurrence patterns could be studied. The later analysis used no new phenotypic data to find candidate immune exposures, relying instead on TCR beta sequences and their occurrence across donors. An earlier analysis of 587 of the donors used high-throughput TCR beta sequencing to judge whether each TCR beta V gene segment behaved as functional or pseudogenic. Alongside the repertoire data, information on donor age, sex, ethnicity and CMV serostatus was compiled. Genome-wide SNP genotypes for about 55% of the roughly 670 donors were used in a later genetic analysis, which treated that subset as a discovery cohort. All discovery cohort repertoires had been generated on a single sequencing platform. HLA typing included class I and class II loci at four-digit resolution. Typing coverage differed by locus: A, B, C, DRB1 and DQB1 were typed in roughly 620-640 donors, DQA1 in approximately 520, DPA1 in roughly 590, and DPB1 in around 490. Roughly five DR-DQ haplotypes were handled as single units for association and clustering because linkage in the cohort was strong. Across around 400 genotyped donors of the cohort, an average of about 240,000 unique TCR beta nucleotide sequences per donor were sequenced, and roughly 17% of those sequences were non-productive. Study-wide conclusions, independent of this receptor: A later analysis reported that several top co-occurrence clusters appeared linked to parvovirus B19, influenza, CMV and Epstein-Barr virus. The classifier was reported to diagnose cytomegalovirus status with high specificity and sensitivity in both the original and validation cohorts. Across donors, most TCR sequences were observed very rarely, whereas some public TCRs were present in many individuals. Only TCR beta chains were sequenced in this cohort, and the absence of alpha or paired-chain data limited detectable features. The 87-base-pair reads could not distinguish some IMGT-functional V segments, including TRBV6-2 and TRBV6-3, so those segments were excluded. A group of highly shared sequence variants was considered likely to be a technical artifact of the sequencing pipeline. In a later analysis, TCR association rates were found to vary across HLA loci, with the most associated TCRs seen for DRB1 alleles and the fewest for HLA-C alleles. Roughly 17 rarely observed V segments, including chromosome 9 orphons, were excluded from the earlier analysis of approximately 500 of the donors because counts were too low. The only immune exposure information available for the cohort was CMV serostatus. A further reported finding was that TCR beta sequences accurately predicted the HLA-A and HLA-B alleles for most subjects in the first cohort. A later analysis found that HLA-associated TCR beta chains were more clonally expanded and had lower generation probabilities than equally common non-associated chains. Because HLA typing was unavailable for some donors at each locus, only the typed subset was used in association tests. In a later analysis, most CMV-associated TCR beta chains were found to appear HLA-restricted, with HLA associations seemingly driven largely by CMV exposure. The study listed approximately 150 TCR beta chains as associated with cytomegalovirus. When HLA alleles, especially DR and DQ, strongly co-occurred, TCR associations were difficult to assign to individual alleles. Sequencing depth was assumed to be roughly uniform across donors in the presence/absence analyses, though that assumption may not hold. The authors suggested that the approach could potentially be generalized to other disease states and immunological phenotypes. A few of the identified cytomegalovirus-associated TCR beta chains were confirmed in vitro to be specific for cytomegalovirus antigens. Linkage disequilibrium might explain the correlated functional status among segregating V segments, but an unknown experimental factor could not be ruled out. In an earlier analysis of fewer than 700 of the donors, most TCR beta V segments appeared in productive rearrangements about 90% or about 30% of the time, broadly matching IMGT annotations. In a later genetic analysis, fewer N-insertions in productive TCRs were reported among donors in an Asian-associated ancestry cluster than the approximately 710-donor mean. In a later genetic analysis, a missense DCLRE1C variant was associated with V-gene and J-gene trimming of TCR beta chains, and the association was replicated in an independent cohort. At a false discovery rate of 0.05, a later analysis linked around 17,000 TCR beta sequences to specific HLA alleles.

V is trimmed back by 6 bases and J by 5 bases, and the junction contains 9 bases that no gene match accounts for. The germline V gene (reference sequence) yields SEHNR for CDR1 and FQNEAQ for CDR2. The CDR3, from cysteine to phenylalanine, totals 16 residues. Of all the DNA, just the CDR3 is kept, 48 bases in frame from base 1. The cohort consisted of hundreds of healthy bone marrow donors. Cohort members were all nominally healthy when sampled, although unrecorded immune exposures were likely present. The donor was CMV seronegative and belonged to the group of 320 or so seronegative cohort members. A peripheral blood sample was collected from each donor, and TCR beta sequencing was performed on peripheral blood mononuclear cells. Genomic DNA extraction from the blood cell samples was performed with the Qiagen DNeasy Blood Extraction Kit. The library was made by the immunoSEQ multiplex PCR assay. A mixture of 60 forward primers for TCR Vbeta segments and 13 reverse primers for TCR Jbeta segments was used in the multiplex PCR. The CDR3 region of rearranged TCR beta genes was amplified from genomic DNA by a multiplex PCR assay. Amplified TCR beta libraries were sequenced as 87-base-pair reads on the Illumina HiSeq System. Per the source publication's procedure: Across the 500 to 750 repertoires, a later analysis counted approximately 83 million unique TCR beta chains, around 10 million of which were shared by at least two donors. Raw reads were error-corrected and collapsed into unique sequences with a nearest-neighbor algorithm that merged closely related sequences to remove PCR and sequencing errors. V, D and J gene segments were assigned by aligning CDR3 sequences to IMGT reference sequences. Each retained sequence needed at least a six-nucleotide match to both a V gene segment and a J gene segment. A rearrangement was called productive if the CDR3 had no stop codons and remained in frame with V and J, and every other rearrangement was called non-productive. CDR3 was defined by IMGT convention, running from the second conserved V-encoded cysteine to the conserved J-encoded phenylalanine. The earlier analysis of a few hundred of the donors excluded sequences that lacked an unambiguous match to a single V gene segment. An earlier analysis of fewer than 650 of the donors classified V segments as functional when productive rearrangements were above 56.7% and as segregating when the standard deviation between donors was above 5%. A statistical classification framework was built to diagnose cytomegalovirus status from the catalog of TCR beta chain sequences. A later analysis assigned V and J genes by comparing TCR nucleotide sequences with IMGT/GENE-DB human TR gene sequences. In a later analysis, CDR3 sequences and most-parsimonious VDJ recombination scenarios were assigned using the TCRdist pipeline. In a later analysis, each TCR beta chain was defined by its CDR3 amino acid sequence together with its V-gene family, and reads without a unique V-gene family were excluded. A later analysis removed 600 or so highly shared, low-generation-probability nucleotide sequences to deal with suspected cross-contamination and a sequencing artifact. In a later analysis, a clonal expansion index was calculated for each public chain from normalized within-repertoire ranks of inferred template counts. In a later analysis, generation probabilities were computed with a VDJ recombination model fitted to out-of-frame rearrangements, and the resulting probabilities were checked against IGoR. In a later analysis, TCR-TCR, TCR-HLA and TCR-CMV co-occurrence was scored with hypergeometric tests, and a repertoire-size bias correction was applied to TCR pairs. False discovery rates were estimated in a later analysis by permuting HLA or CMV assignments 20 times. In a later analysis, co-occurring TCRs were grouped with DBSCAN, and TCRdist sequence similarity was added when clustering was performed within HLA-allele-positive subsets. Co-occurrence clustering excluded repertoires with fewer than 30,000 or more than 120,000 public chains, plus five with anomalous nucleotide sharing. This is the immuneACCESS table as TCRdb keeps it, with only in-frame sequences that have V and J called. A part of the clones is gone; compared with another copy, unresolved V genes explain less than half, and the rest is unexplained. The V and J calls and the clone size are those of that table, but D and trimming were determined from the DNA. The data table for this sample lists about 46,000 clones. In total, the top ten clones hold about 1% of the sample.

The sequence is built from TRBV7-9 and TRBJ2-1, with 11 middle bases fitting TRBD2. Sequenced: PBMCs. The receptor was isolated from a woman between 40 and 50 years old in good health and CMV-seronegative. CDR3 loop: CASRTTSGDHHNEQFF. Here is the DNA: TGTGCCAGCAGAACGACTAGCGGGGACCACCACAATGAGCAGTTCTTC.